The rows below give T cell receptor beta chains drawn from one sample of a study of blood T cell repertoires in COVID-19. TCRdb keeps only in-frame clones here, not all; method: immunoSEQ multiplex PCR. This sample has around 170,000 clones, with 88% found just once. Sequencing was carried out using peripheral blood. All receptors derive from a man between 60 and 70 years old with acute or convalescent COVID-19. Both conserved end residues are part of each CDR3. A D gene is named only where the DNA matches it firmly. Clone size is not always given. Where it is, it says once, few, many or a class for expanded clones.

.,TRBJ2-2,.,14,TRBV6-6,CASSYGQSTGELFF,TGTGCCAGCAGTTACGGGCAGAGCACCGGGGAGCTGTTTTTT
.,TRBJ1-6,.,16,TRBV5-5,CASSSRAGGRNSPLHF,TGTGCCAGCAGCTCGAGGGCGGGGGGCCGTAATTCACCCCTCCACTTT
.,TRBJ2-7,.,15,TRBV6-2/TRBV6-3,CASSYSREREDEQYF,TGTGCCAGCAGTTACTCGAGGGAGAGGGAAGACGAGCAGTACTTC
TRBD1,TRBJ1-4,few,16,TRBV2,CASSKNGQGTNEKLFF,TGTGCCAGCAGTAAGAATGGACAGGGGACAAATGAAAAACTGTTTTTT
.,TRBJ1-5,few,13,TRBV2,CASSYRRDQPQHF,TGTGCCAGCAGTTACAGGAGAGATCAGCCCCAGCATTTT
.,TRBJ2-1,.,16,TRBV7-3,CASSLQGLATYNEQFF,TGTGCCAGCAGCCTCCAAGGGCTAGCTACCTACAATGAGCAGTTCTTC
.,TRBJ1-5,.,15,TRBV6-1,CASSELGSSNQPQHF,TGTGCCAGCAGTGAACTGGGGAGTAGCAATCAGCCCCAGCATTTT
TRBD1,TRBJ2-3,.,14,TRBV12-5,CASGPRTGADTQYF,TGTGCTAGTGGTCCGCGGACAGGGGCAGATACGCAGTATTTT
TRBD1,TRBJ1-5,.,15,TRBV4-1,CASSQTDRGNQPQHF,TGCGCCAGCAGCCAAACGGACAGGGGCAATCAGCCCCAGCATTTT
.,TRBJ1-5,.,12,TRBV19,CASSRPEGPQHF,TGTGCCAGTAGTAGACCCGAGGGGCCCCAGCATTTT
.,TRBJ1-1,.,14,TRBV6-4,CASSRDVGGSEAFF,TGTGCCAGCAGTCGGGACGTCGGGGGTTCTGAAGCTTTCTTT
TRBD2,TRBJ2-1,.,13,TRBV6-5,CASTTSGGTEQFF,TGTGCCAGCACTACTAGCGGGGGGACTGAGCAGTTCTTC
.,TRBJ1-1,.,14,TRBV7-9,CASAYWEGTDEAFF,TGTGCCAGCGCTTATTGGGAGGGAACGGATGAAGCTTTCTTT
.,TRBJ2-7,.,15,TRBV19,CASSWDSLSSYEQYF,TGTGCCAGTAGTTGGGACTCCCTAAGCTCCTACGAGCAGTACTTC
.,TRBJ1-3,once,15,TRBV7-2,CASSSGLLSGNTIYF,TGTGCCAGCAGCTCGGGGTTACTCTCTGGAAACACCATATATTTT
TRBD1,TRBJ2-1,.,18,TRBV24-1,CATSDRAPTDRDYNEQFF,TGTGCCACCAGTGATCGAGCTCCTACGGACAGGGATTACAATGAGCAGTTCTTC
.,TRBJ1-6,.,14,TRBV12-5,CASGLGQSDSPLHF,TGTGCTAGTGGTTTGGGACAGTCCGATTCACCCCTCCACTTT
.,TRBJ2-1,once,15,TRBV6-6,CASSYGQGSNNEQFF,TGTGCCAGCAGTTACGGCCAGGGGTCGAACAATGAGCAGTTCTTC
.,TRBJ2-2,.,14,TRBV10-1,CASSESPSTGELFF,TGCGCCAGCAGTGAGTCCCCTAGTACCGGGGAGCTGTTTTTT
TRBD2,TRBJ2-1,.,15,TRBV7-9,CASSVIAGSNNEQFF,TGTGCCAGCAGTGTTATAGCGGGCAGTAACAATGAGCAGTTCTTC
TRBD1,TRBJ1-6,.,14,TRBV6-6,CASSTPGQGSPLHF,TGTGCCAGCAGTACGCCGGGACAGGGATCGCCCCTCCACTTT
.,TRBJ1-1,.,18,TRBV18,CASSPQPNPGLNNTEAFF,TGTGCCAGCTCACCACAGCCGAACCCAGGGTTGAATAACACTGAAGCTTTCTTT
TRBD1,TRBJ1-2,.,16,TRBV7-9,CASSLRQGRGFYGYTF,TGTGCCAGCAGCTTACGACAGGGGAGAGGGTTCTATGGCTACACCTTC
TRBD1,TRBJ2-7,.,15,TRBV2,CASSQQLGTGAGQYF,TGTGCCAGCAGTCAACAGCTAGGGACAGGGGCTGGGCAGTACTTC
.,TRBJ1-6,.,15,TRBV7-9,CASSRRGGNNSPLHF,TGTGCCAGCAGCCGCCGGGGTGGAAATAATTCACCCCTCCACTTT
.,TRBJ1-1,.,13,TRBV14,CASSQESHREAFF,TGTGCCAGCAGCCAAGAATCCCACAGGGAAGCTTTCTTT
.,TRBJ2-5,.,15,TRBV6-1,CASSEARQTQETQYF,TGTGCCAGCAGTGAAGCGCGGCAGACCCAAGAGACCCAGTACTTC
TRBD1,TRBJ2-7,.,15,TRBV7-9,CASSAQDRGIYEQYF,TGTGCCAGCAGCGCCCAGGACAGGGGAATCTACGAGCAGTACTTC
.,TRBJ2-3,.,16,TRBV3-1/TRBV3-2,CASSQDTGSYTDTQYF,TGTGCCAGCAGCCAAGATACCGGGTCCTACACAGATACGCAGTATTTT
TRBD1,TRBJ1-6,.,15,TRBV30,CAWRGWTGVRSPLHF,TGTGCCTGGAGAGGGTGGACAGGGGTACGGTCACCCCTCCACTTT
.,TRBJ1-2,few,14,TRBV5-6,CASSFSQDNYGYTF,TGTGCCAGCAGTTTCTCCCAGGATAACTATGGCTACACCTTC
.,TRBJ2-7,.,14,TRBV11-3,CASSFGRAENEQYF,TGTGCCAGCAGCTTCGGCAGGGCAGAGAACGAGCAGTACTTC
TRBD1,TRBJ1-1,.,14,TRBV11-3,CASSLGQGYTEAFF,TGTGCCAGCAGCTTGGGACAGGGGTACACTGAAGCTTTCTTT
.,TRBJ2-4,.,13,TRBV10-3,CATVNVAKNIQYF,TGTGCCACGGTTAACGTAGCCAAAAACATTCAGTACTTC
.,TRBJ2-1,.,15,TRBV24-1,CATSDDLSSYNEQFF,TGTGCCACCAGTGATGACTTGAGCTCCTACAATGAGCAGTTCTTC
TRBD2,TRBJ2-5,.,21,TRBV4-3,CASSQDIRWEYGTSGRETQYF,TGCGCCAGCAGCCAAGATATTCGTTGGGAGTACGGGACTAGCGGGAGGGAGACCCAGTACTTC
TRBD1,TRBJ2-4,.,15,TRBV5-4,CASSPQGVDKNIQYF,TGTGCCAGCAGCCCACAGGGGGTAGACAAAAACATTCAGTACTTC
TRBD1,TRBJ1-5,.,15,TRBV15,CATSRAGTGGGSQHF,TGTGCCACCAGCAGAGCCGGGACAGGGGGCGGGTCCCAGCATTTT
.,TRBJ1-4,.,12,TRBV20-1,CSASDGYEKLFF,TGCAGTGCAAGTGACGGGTATGAAAAACTGTTTTTT
.,TRBJ1-2,.,18,TRBV5-6,CASSPLLFSGAVLGGYTF,TGTGCCAGCAGCCCCCTGTTATTTTCAGGGGCAGTTTTAGGTGGCTACACCTTC
.,TRBJ1-2,.,11,TRBV18,CASYGGYGYTF,TGTGCCAGCTACGGGGGGTATGGCTACACCTTC
.,TRBJ2-3,.,14,TRBV5-6,CASSLSLNTDTQYF,TGTGCCAGCAGCTTGTCCCTAAACACAGATACGCAGTATTTT
TRBD2,TRBJ2-2,few,11,TRBV24-1,CATGGAGELFF,TGTGCCACCGGGGGGGCCGGGGAGCTGTTTTTT
TRBD2,TRBJ2-3,.,15,TRBV28,CASSLNGGGTDTQYF,TGTGCCAGCAGCCTCAATGGGGGGGGCACAGATACGCAGTATTTT
.,TRBJ1-1,.,13,TRBV19,CASSSQGNTEAFF,TGTGCCAGTAGTTCTCAGGGAAACACTGAAGCTTTCTTT
.,TRBJ2-1,.,14,TRBV3-1/TRBV3-2,CASSHGGSYNEQFF,TGTGCCAGCAGCCATGGCGGGTCCTACAATGAGCAGTTCTTC